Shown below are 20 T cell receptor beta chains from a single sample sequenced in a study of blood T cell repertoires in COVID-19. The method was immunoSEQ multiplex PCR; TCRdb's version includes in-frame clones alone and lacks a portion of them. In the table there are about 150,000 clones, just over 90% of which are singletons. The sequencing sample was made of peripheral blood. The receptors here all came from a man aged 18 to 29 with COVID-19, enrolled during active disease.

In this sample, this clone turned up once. The CDR3 loop reads CASSEWGRSTDTQYF. The CDR3 region has the DNA TGTGCCAGCAGCGAGTGGGGGAGGAGCACAGATACGCAGTATTTT. V is TRBV9 and J is TRBJ2-3; TRBD2 is a possible D gene (6 bases). Trimming stripped 3 bases from V and 0 bases from J, with 11 bases between. The CDR3 runs to 15 residues. Germline assignment: CDR1 SGDLS and CDR2 YYNGEE.

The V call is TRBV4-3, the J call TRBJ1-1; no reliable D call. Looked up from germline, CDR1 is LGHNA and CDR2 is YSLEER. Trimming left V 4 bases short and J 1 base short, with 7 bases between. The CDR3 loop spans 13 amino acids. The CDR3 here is CASSPRGNTEAFF. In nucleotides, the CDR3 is TGCGCCAGCAGCCCACGAGGGAACACTGAAGCTTTCTTT.

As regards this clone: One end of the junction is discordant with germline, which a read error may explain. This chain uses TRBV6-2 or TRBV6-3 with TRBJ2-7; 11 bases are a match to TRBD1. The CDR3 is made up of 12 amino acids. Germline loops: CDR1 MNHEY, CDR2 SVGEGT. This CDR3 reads CASSYSGDRGCF. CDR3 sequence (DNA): TGTGCCAGCAGTTACTCGGGGGACAGGGGGTGCTTC.

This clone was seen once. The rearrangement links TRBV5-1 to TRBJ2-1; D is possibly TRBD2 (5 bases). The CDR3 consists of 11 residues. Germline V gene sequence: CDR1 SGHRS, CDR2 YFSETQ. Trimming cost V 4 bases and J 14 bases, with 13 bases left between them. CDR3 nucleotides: TGCGCCAGCAGCCCAGGACTGGGCGAGTTCTTC. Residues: CASSPGLGEFF. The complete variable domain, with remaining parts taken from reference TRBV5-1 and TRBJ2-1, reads KAGVTQTPRYLIKTRGQQVTLSCSPISGHRSVSWYQQTPGQGLQFLFEYFSETQRNKGNFPGRFSGRQFSNSRSEMNVSTLELGDSALYLCASSPGLGEFFGPGTRLTVL.

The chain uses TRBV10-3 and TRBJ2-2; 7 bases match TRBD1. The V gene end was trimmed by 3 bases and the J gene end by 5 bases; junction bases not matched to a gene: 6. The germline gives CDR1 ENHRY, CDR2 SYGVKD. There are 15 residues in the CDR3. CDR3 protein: CAISDSGQRTGELFF. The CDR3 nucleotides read TGTGCCATCAGTGACTCGGGACAGCGTACCGGGGAGCTGTTTTTT.

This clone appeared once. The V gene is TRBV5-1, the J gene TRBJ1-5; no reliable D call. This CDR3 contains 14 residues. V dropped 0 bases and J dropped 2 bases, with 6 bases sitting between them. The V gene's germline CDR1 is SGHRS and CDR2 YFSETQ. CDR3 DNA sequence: TGCGCCAGCAGCTTGGACGGTGGCAATCAGCCCCAGCATTTT. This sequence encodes CASSLDGGNQPQHF.

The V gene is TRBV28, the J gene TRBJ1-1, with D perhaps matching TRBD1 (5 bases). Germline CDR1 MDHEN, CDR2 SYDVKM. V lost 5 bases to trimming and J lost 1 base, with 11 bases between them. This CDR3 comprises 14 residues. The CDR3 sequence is CASSQGLTNTEAFF. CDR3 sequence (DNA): TGTGCCAGCAGTCAGGGTTTAACGAACACTGAAGCTTTCTTT.

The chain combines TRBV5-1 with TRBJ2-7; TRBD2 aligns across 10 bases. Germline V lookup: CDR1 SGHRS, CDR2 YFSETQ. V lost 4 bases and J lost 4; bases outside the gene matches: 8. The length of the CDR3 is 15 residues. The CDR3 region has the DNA TGCGCCAGCAGCGGTAGCGGGAGGAGGGAGTACGAGCAGTACTTC. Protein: CASSGSGRREYEQYF. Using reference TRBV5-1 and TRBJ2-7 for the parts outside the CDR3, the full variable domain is KAGVTQTPRYLIKTRGQQVTLSCSPISGHRSVSWYQQTPGQGLQFLFEYFSETQRNKGNFPGRFSGRQFSNSRSEMNVSTLELGDSALYLCASSGSGRREYEQYFGPGTRLTVT.

The CDR3 region has the DNA TGTGCCTGGACCTCTCTCCACGAGCAGTACTTC. Amino acids: CAWTSLHEQYF. This rearrangement joins TRBV30 to TRBJ2-7, with D unclear. The CDR3 is 11 residues long. Per the germline V gene, CDR1 is GTSNPN and CDR2 is SVGIG (reference sequence). V dropped 4 bases and J dropped 5 bases, with 9 bases sitting between them.

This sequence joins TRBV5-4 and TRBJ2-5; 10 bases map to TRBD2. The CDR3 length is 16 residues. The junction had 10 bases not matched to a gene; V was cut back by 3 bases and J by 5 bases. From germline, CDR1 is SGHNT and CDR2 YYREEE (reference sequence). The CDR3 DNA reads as TGTGCCAGCAGCTCAATCTCTAGCGGGAGAGGGGAGACCCAGTACTTC. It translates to CASSSISSGRGETQYF. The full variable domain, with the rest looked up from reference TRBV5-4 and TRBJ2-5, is ETGVTQSPTHLIKTRGQQVTLRCSSQSGHNTVSWYQQALGQGPQFIFQYYREEENGRGNFPPRFSGLQFPNYSSELNVNALELDDSALYLCASSSISSGRGETQYFGPGTRLLVL.

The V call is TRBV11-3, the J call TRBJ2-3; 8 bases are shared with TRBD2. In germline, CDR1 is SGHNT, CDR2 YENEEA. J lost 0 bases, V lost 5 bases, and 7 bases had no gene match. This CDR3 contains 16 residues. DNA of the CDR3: TGTGCCAGCAGCCTCCGGGCTAGCGGGAGCACAGATACGCAGTATTTT. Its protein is CASSLRASGSTDTQYF.

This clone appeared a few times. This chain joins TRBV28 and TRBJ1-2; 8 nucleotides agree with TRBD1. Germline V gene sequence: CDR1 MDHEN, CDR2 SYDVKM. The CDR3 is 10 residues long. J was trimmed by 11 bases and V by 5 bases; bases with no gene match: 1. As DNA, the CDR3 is TGTGCCAGCAGTGACAGGGGATACACCTTC. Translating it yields CASSDRGYTF.

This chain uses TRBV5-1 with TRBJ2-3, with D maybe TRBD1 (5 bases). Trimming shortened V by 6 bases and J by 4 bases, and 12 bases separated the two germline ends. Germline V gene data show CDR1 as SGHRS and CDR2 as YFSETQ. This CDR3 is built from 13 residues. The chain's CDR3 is CASNRGSSDTQYF. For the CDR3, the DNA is TGCGCCAGCAATAGGGGATCATCAGATACGCAGTATTTT.

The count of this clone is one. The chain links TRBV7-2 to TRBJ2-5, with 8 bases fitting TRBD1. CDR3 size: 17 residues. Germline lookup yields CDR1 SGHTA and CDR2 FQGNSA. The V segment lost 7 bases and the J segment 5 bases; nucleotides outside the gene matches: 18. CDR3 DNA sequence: TGTGCCAGCACCCTCCGGATGCCCGGACAGGGAGAGGAGACCCAGTACTTC. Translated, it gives CASTLRMPGQGEETQYF. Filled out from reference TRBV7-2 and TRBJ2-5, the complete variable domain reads GAGVSQSPSNKVTEKGKDVELRCDPISGHTALYWYRQSLGQGLEFLIYFQGNSAPDKSGLPSDRFSAERTGGSVSTLTIQRTQQEDSAVYLCASTLRMPGQGEETQYFGPGTRLLVL.

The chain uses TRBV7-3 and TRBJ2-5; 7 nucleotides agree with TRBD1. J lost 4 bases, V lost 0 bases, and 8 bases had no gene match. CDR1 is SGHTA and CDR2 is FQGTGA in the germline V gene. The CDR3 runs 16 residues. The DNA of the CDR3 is TGTGCCAGCAGCTTAACGTCCGGGACAGCCCGAGAGACCCAGTACTTC. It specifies CASSLTSGTARETQYF.

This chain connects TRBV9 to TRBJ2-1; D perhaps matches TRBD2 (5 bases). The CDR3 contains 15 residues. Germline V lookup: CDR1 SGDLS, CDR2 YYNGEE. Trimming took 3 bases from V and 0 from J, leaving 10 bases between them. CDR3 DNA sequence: TGTGCCAGCAGCGGGTGGGGAGACTCCTACAATGAGCAGTTCTTC. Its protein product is CASSGWGDSYNEQFF.

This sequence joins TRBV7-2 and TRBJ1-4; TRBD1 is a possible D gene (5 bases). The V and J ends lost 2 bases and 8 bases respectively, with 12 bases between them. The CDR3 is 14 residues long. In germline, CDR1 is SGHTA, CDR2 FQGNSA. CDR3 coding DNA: TGTGCCAGCAGCTTATCGGGCAGGGTGGAAAAACTGTTTTTT. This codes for CASSLSGRVEKLFF.

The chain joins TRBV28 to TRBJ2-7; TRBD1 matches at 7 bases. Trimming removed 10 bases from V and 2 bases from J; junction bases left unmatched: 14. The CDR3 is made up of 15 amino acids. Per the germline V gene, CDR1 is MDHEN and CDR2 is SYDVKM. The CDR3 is CATREPGQLTYEQYF. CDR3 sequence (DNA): TGTGCCACCAGAGAACCGGGACAGTTAACCTACGAGCAGTACTTC. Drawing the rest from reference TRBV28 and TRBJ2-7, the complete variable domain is DVKVTQSSRYLVKRTGEKVFLECVQDMDHENMFWYRQDPGLGLRLIYFSYDVKMKEKGDIPEGYSVSREKKERFSLILESASTNQTSMYLCATREPGQLTYEQYFGPGTRLTVT.

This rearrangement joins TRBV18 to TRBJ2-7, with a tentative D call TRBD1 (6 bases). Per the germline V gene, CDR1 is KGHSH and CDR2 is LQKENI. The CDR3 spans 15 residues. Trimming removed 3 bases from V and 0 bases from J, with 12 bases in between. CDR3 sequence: CASSPGQGTSYEQYF. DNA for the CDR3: TGTGCCAGCTCACCCGGCCAGGGGACCTCCTACGAGCAGTACTTC.

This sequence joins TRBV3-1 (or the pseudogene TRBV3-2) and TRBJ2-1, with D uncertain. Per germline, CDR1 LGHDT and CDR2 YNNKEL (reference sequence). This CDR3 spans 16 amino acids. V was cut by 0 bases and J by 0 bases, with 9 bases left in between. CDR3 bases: TGTGCCAGCAGCCAAGATCCATATAGCTCCTACAATGAGCAGTTCTTC. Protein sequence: CASSQDPYSSYNEQFF.